The 20 T cell receptor beta chains presented below share a single source sample, sequenced in a study of T cell repertoires in cytomegalovirus infection. TCRdb re-derived calls from the reads in MiXCR, one entry per CDR3 protein. The sample includes roughly 640,000 distinct CDR3 sequences, roughly 26% of them seen just once. Sequences were obtained from CD8+ T cells from PBMCs. The receptor set was obtained from a human donor in good health (CMV status not recorded). Some clones in this sample may be carry-over from other donors' samples.

This clonotype was observed a handful of times. The rearrangement joins TRBV12-3 or TRBV12-4 to TRBJ2-1, with TRBD1 matching over 11 bases. With V trimmed by 6 bases and J by 10 bases, 2 bases remained unmatched. The CDR3 loop spans 12 amino acids. The CDR3 loop is CASRGTGGEQFF. The CDR3 DNA reads as TGTGCCAGCAGGGGGACAGGGGGGGAGCAGTTCTTC.

The V call is TRBV25-1, the J call TRBJ1-2; no firm D call. CDR1 is MGHDK and CDR2 is SYGVNS in the germline V gene. The CDR3 length is 12 residues. V lost 10 bases, J lost 4 bases, and 13 bases lay in between. Written as DNA, the CDR3 is TGTGCCACCGCGACCGGCCTCTATGGCTACACCTTC. Translating it yields CATATGLYGYTF.

This sequence joins TRBV25-1 and TRBJ1-1; tentative D call: TRBD1 (5 bases). The CDR3 runs to 15 residues. Germline loops: CDR1 MGHDK, CDR2 SYGVNS. Trimming cost V 5 bases and J 0 bases, with 13 bases left between them. For the CDR3, the DNA is TGTGCCAGCAGTCCCCAGGGACGGATGAACACTGAAGCTTTCTTT. Translating it yields CASSPQGRMNTEAFF.

The chain employs TRBV4-3 and TRBJ1-5; D might be TRBD1 (5 bases). In germline, CDR1 is LGHNA, CDR2 YSLEER. The V end was cut by 2 bases, the J end by 2 bases, with 19 bases between. The CDR3 consists of 18 residues. This chain's CDR3 is CASSQSPDTTRGNQPQHF. The CDR3, as DNA: TGCGCCAGCAGCCAATCCCCGGACACGACTCGGGGCAATCAGCCCCAGCATTTT.

This clonotype was recorded at least ten times. V and J are TRBV7-8 and TRBJ2-1; no definite D call. The CDR3 contains 11 residues. CDR1 is SGHVS and CDR2 is FQNEAQ in the germline V gene. Trimming pared 2 bases from V and 9 bases from J, leaving 5 bases between. The CDR3, as DNA: TGTGCCAGCAGCTTATCCACTGAGCAGTTCTTC. As protein: CASSLSTEQFF. The full variable domain, rest sourced from reference TRBV7-8 and TRBJ2-1, is GAGVSQSPRYKVAKRGQDVALRCDPISGHVSLFWYQQALGQGPEFLTYFQNEAQLDKSGLPSDRFFAERPEGSVSTLKIQRTQQEDSAVYLCASSLSTEQFFGPGTRLTVL.

This clonotype was seen many times. A single base separates this from a much larger clone, so it may be a read error. The chain has TRBV7-6 and TRBJ2-1; possibly TRBD1 or TRBD2 for D (6 bases each). The CDR3 is 15 amino acids. The germline V gene encodes CDR1 SGHVS and CDR2 FNYEAQ. V was cut by 4 bases and J by 0 bases, with 10 bases left in between. This CDR3 is CASSSRGRSYNEQFF. CDR3 sequence (DNA): TGTGCCAGCAGCTCCCGGGGGCGCTCCTACAATGAGCAGTTCTTC.

Worth noting for this clonotype: A much larger clone lies one base from this, so it may be a read error. The J gene is TRBJ2-1, the V gene TRBV7-2; no reliable D call. CDR1 SGHTA and CDR2 FQGNSA come from the germline V gene. V was pared by 1 base and J by 11 bases, with 9 bases between. This CDR3 has 12 residues. The CDR3, as DNA: TGTGCCAGCAGCTTAGTGGCGAGTAAGCAGTTCTTC. This sequence encodes CASSLVASKQFF.

The table lists this clonotype with a few counts. The rearrangement joins TRBV6-4 to TRBJ2-1, with D tentatively TRBD1 or TRBD2 (5 bases each). CDR1 and CDR2 (germline): MRHNA, SNTAGT. The CDR3 has 14 residues. Trimming cost V 6 bases and J 9 bases, with 18 bases left between them. The CDR3 nucleotides are TGTGCCAGCAGCACACGTACTTGGGACGGTGAGCAGTTCTTC. Its translation: CASSTRTWDGEQFF.

This clonotype was seen ten or more times. The chain joins TRBV6-2 or TRBV6-3 to TRBJ2-7, with D possibly TRBD1 on 6 matching bases. Trimming took off 2 bases at V and 6 bases at J, with 8 bases between the two ends. The CDR3 is 12 amino acids. Germline V gene data show CDR1 as MNHEY and CDR2 as SVGEGT. CDR3 nucleotides: TGTGCCAGCAGTTACACAGGGTTCGAGCAGTACGTC. This codes for CASSYTGFEQYV.

Note on this clonotype: It may be a read error: a sequence one base away is much more abundant. The CDR3 carries no conserved terminal phenylalanine or tryptophan, so it likely arises from a read error. The chain recombines TRBV19 with TRBJ1-1; 7 bases are shared with TRBD1. This CDR3 contains 14 residues. V shed 7 bases and J 1 base; nucleotides not matched to a gene: 6. The V gene's germline CDR1 is LNHDA and CDR2 SQIVND (reference sequence). The CDR3 bases are TGTGCCAGTAAAGGGGCAGGGGGGAACACTGAAGCTTTCTAT. This translates into CASKGAGGNTEAFY.

The sample holds a few counts of this clonotype. The chain carries TRBV7-8 and TRBJ1-1; the D is unclear. The CDR3 is 13 amino acids. Germline lookup yields CDR1 SGHVS and CDR2 FQNEAQ. V gave up 6 bases and J gave up 1 base, with 9 bases separating them. CDR3 loop: CASRRGTNTEAFF. The CDR3 DNA reads as TGTGCCAGCAGACGTGGAACGAACACTGAAGCTTTCTTT. Variable domain in full (rest from reference TRBV7-8 and TRBJ1-1): GAGVSQSPRYKVAKRGQDVALRCDPISGHVSLFWYQQALGQGPEFLTYFQNEAQLDKSGLPSDRFFAERPEGSVSTLKIQRTQQEDSAVYLCASRRGTNTEAFFGQGTRLTVV.

A note on this clonotype: A much larger clone sits a single nucleotide away, making a read error possible. The chain is built from TRBV6-5 and TRBJ1-4; the D gene is possibly TRBD1 (5 bases). V shed 0 bases and J shed 6 bases, with 8 bases lying between them. The CDR3 has 14 amino acids. Germline lookup yields CDR1 MNHEY and CDR2 SVGAGI. Here the CDR3 reads CASSYSRQYEKLFF. The CDR3 DNA reads TGTGCCAGCAGTTACTCTAGACAGTATGAAAAACTGTTTTTT.

The sample holds a few counts of this clonotype. Germline and junction disagree at one end, which may indicate a read error. The chain combines TRBV12-3 or TRBV12-4 with TRBJ1-1; no clear D gene. There are 12 residues in the CDR3. CDR3 loop: CASSTHLVDPVF. CDR3 DNA sequence: TGTGCCAGCAGTACCCACCTTGTAGACCCCGTTTTT.

This clonotype occurred once. A much larger clone lies a single base off, so this may be a read error. The rearrangement uses TRBV5-1 and TRBJ2-1; D is perhaps TRBD1 (6 bases). CDR1 SGHRS and CDR2 YFSETQ come from the germline V gene. This CDR3 spans 15 amino acids. The V end was cut by 5 bases, the J end by 6 bases, with 18 bases between. The CDR3 reads CASRLYGDKGNEQFF. The CDR3 nucleotides are TGCGCCAGCAGGCTCTATGGGGACAAAGGCAATGAGCAGTTCTTC.

The V gene is TRBV2, the J gene TRBJ1-1, with a weak D call TRBD1 (5 bases). The CDR3 spans 14 residues. V lost 4 bases, J lost 3 bases, and 12 bases lay in between. Looked up from germline, CDR1 is SNHLY and CDR2 is FYNNEI. The CDR3, as DNA: TGTGCCAGCAGTGCCCGGGACGGCTACACTGAAGCTTTCTTT. Protein sequence: CASSARDGYTEAFF.

As for this clonotype: A junction end diverges from the germline sequence, so it may reflect a read error. The V gene is TRBV29-1, the J gene TRBJ2-1, with 7 bases fitting TRBD2. Germline CDR1 is SQVTM and CDR2 is ANQGSEA. The CDR3 loop spans 14 amino acids. CDR3 amino acids: CCVEDRGDYNEQFF. CDR3 coding DNA: TGCTGCGTTGAAGACCGGGGGGACTACAATGAGCAGTTCTTC.

This chain uses TRBV20-1 with TRBJ1-2, with a weak D call TRBD1 (6 bases). Per germline, CDR1 DFQATT and CDR2 SNEGSKA (reference sequence). V gave up 0 bases and J gave up 2 bases, with 19 bases separating them. The length of the CDR3 is 17 residues. This chain's CDR3 is CSAREPVPGHLNYGYTF. The CDR3 DNA sequence: TGCAGTGCTAGAGAGCCGGTGCCGGGACACCTCAACTATGGCTACACCTTC.

The chain carries TRBV6-6 and TRBJ2-5; TRBD2 matches 11 bases. The V and J ends lost 6 bases and 2 bases, in that order; junction bases with no gene match: 5. The CDR3 is 15 amino acids. Germline V CDR1 and CDR2: MNHNY, SVGAGI (reference sequence). The CDR3 DNA follows: TGTGCCAGCAGCCCAAGACTAGCGGGGCAAGAGACCCAGTACTTC. Its protein is CASSPRLAGQETQYF.

The chain joins TRBV19 to TRBJ2-3, with TRBD1 identical over 9 bases. Germline V gene sequence: CDR1 LNHDA, CDR2 SQIVND (reference sequence). Germline trimming cut 7 bases from V and 4 bases from J; bases unmatched to any gene: 6. This CDR3 has 14 residues. Written as DNA, the CDR3 is TGTGCCAGTACCCGGACAGGGGAGGCAGATACGCAGTATTTT. It encodes CASTRTGEADTQYF. The full variable domain, in which reference TRBV19 and TRBJ2-3 provide the parts outside the CDR3, is DGGITQSPKYLFRKEGQNVTLSCEQNLNHDAMYWYRQDPGQGLRLIYYSQIVNDFQKGDIAEGYSVSREKKESFPLTVTSAQKNPTAFYLCASTRTGEADTQYFGPGTRLTVL.

This clonotype was found many times. The chain recombines TRBV14 with TRBJ1-2, with D uncertain. V lost 0 bases to trimming and J lost 4 bases, with 15 bases between them. This CDR3 is 16 amino acids long. Germline values: CDR1 SGHDN, CDR2 FVKESK. This CDR3 is CASSQDRRYGPYGYTF. Written as DNA, the CDR3 is TGTGCCAGCAGCCAAGATCGTCGGTACGGACCCTATGGCTACACCTTC.